Each of the 6 T cell receptor beta chains below was sequenced from the same sample in a study of Graves' ophthalmopathy and Graves' hyperthyroidism. RNA served as the template for amplifying TCR beta CDR3 regions. In the first round, RT-PCR was carried out with HTBI primers, and a multiplex PCR formed the second round. Each CDR3 protein gets one entry after TCRdb re-called the multiplex PCR reads with MiXCR. The sample has about 480,000 distinct CDR3 sequences, under 15% seen once. Sequenced input: blood. All receptors derive from a woman in her twenties or thirties with Graves' ophthalmopathy.

This clonotype was found many times. The J gene is TRBJ2-7, the V gene TRBV20-1; 7 bases are a match to TRBD2. The length of the CDR3 is 12 residues. With 5 bases clipped from V and 5 bases from J, the junction kept 6 bases outside the gene matches. Looked up from germline, CDR1 is DFQATT and CDR2 is SNEGSKA (reference sequence). CDR3 in DNA: TGCAGTGCTGGGAGGGGATGGAACGAGCAGTACTTC. Translated: CSAGRGWNEQYF.

Many counts were recorded for this clonotype. The chain combines TRBV6-4 with TRBJ2-2; the match to TRBD2 covers 9 bases. The CDR3 extends over 16 amino acids. V trimming: 6 bases; J trimming: 0 bases; junction bases outside the gene matches: 5. Germline V gene data show CDR1 as MRHNA and CDR2 as SNTAGT. CDR3 loop: CASSLLAGTNTGELFF. For the CDR3, the DNA is TGTGCCAGCAGCCTGCTAGCGGGAACGAACACCGGGGAGCTGTTTTTT.

This clonotype was picked up many times. The chain is built from TRBV20-1 and TRBJ1-1; D remains ambiguous. The CDR3 contains 14 residues. Germline V CDR1 and CDR2: DFQATT, SNEGSKA (reference sequence). The V gene lost 1 base and the J gene lost 0 bases, with 9 bases spanning the gap. CDR3: CSARAGGVNTEAFF. CDR3 DNA sequence: TGCAGTGCTAGAGCTGGCGGCGTGAACACTGAAGCTTTCTTT.

There are many counts of this clonotype. CDR3 loop: CASSWSQGTHYEQYF. DNA of the CDR3: TGTGCCAGCAGTTGGTCACAGGGAACTCACTACGAGCAGTACTTC. The chain recombines TRBV6-5 with TRBJ2-7; D is possibly TRBD1 (6 bases). The CDR3 has 15 amino acids. Germline V gene sequence: CDR1 MNHEY, CDR2 SVGAGI. Deletions cut 4 bases from V and 3 bases from J, with 16 bases between.

This clonotype was detected ten times or more. The chain combines TRBV19 with TRBJ1-1; a weak D match, TRBD1 (6 bases). Germline CDR1 LNHDA, CDR2 SQIVND (reference sequence). This CDR3 comprises 14 residues. Between the trimmed V and J ends, which lost 9 bases and 8 bases, there was a span of 22 bases. CDR3 DNA sequence: TGTGCCAGCCACCACCAAGGGGGGGTTTTGGAAGCTTTCTTT. Translated: CASHHQGGVLEAFF. The entire variable domain, with the rest obtained from reference TRBV19 and TRBJ1-1, is as follows: DGGITQSPKYLFRKEGQNVTLSCEQNLNHDAMYWYRQDPGQGLRLIYYSQIVNDFQKGDIAEGYSVSREKKESFPLTVTSAQKNPTAFYLCASHHQGGVLEAFFGQGTRLTVV.

This clonotype was counted ten times or more. V gene TRBV12-3 or TRBV12-4 combines with J gene TRBJ1-5; 7 bases map to TRBD1. The CDR3 is 16 residues long. Losses at the gene ends were 7 bases for V and 4 bases for J; bases not matched to a gene: 13. The CDR3 DNA sequence: TGTGCCAGCACCTTCCTACAGGGGACGAAGAATCAGCCCCAGCATTTT. Translating it yields CASTFLQGTKNQPQHF.